This T cell receptor (beta chain) appears in the sequencing data of a study of blood T cell repertoires in COVID-19. Overall study context: Italy, Spain and the United States were the sources of the convalescent and acute COVID-19 samples. In each case, the material was cDNA or gDNA derived from T cells, B-cell-depleted T cells, or PBMCs.

Authors' analysis steps: By means of reference gene primer amplification, nucleated cell counts were estimated. Sequenced by immunoSEQ multiplex PCR; TCRdb stores in-frame clones only, minus some. V and J calls plus clone size are reproduced from that table; the DNA served to infer D and trimming. The repertoire includes approximately 240,000 clones, 84% of them detected once, and 15% to 20% sits in the top ten. Germline lookup yields CDR1 SGHAT and CDR2 FQNNGV. CDR3 length: 15 amino acids. V shed 4 bases and J shed 9 bases, with 21 bases lying between them. The rearrangement links TRBV11-2 to TRBJ2-5; maybe TRBD2 (5 bases). Material: peripheral blood. The TCR sequence derives from a woman older than 75 with active or convalescent COVID-19. The CDR3 is CASSSLGPGSKAQYF. The CDR3 coding sequence is TGTGCCAGCAGCTCCCTTGGTCCGGGATCAAAGGCCCAGTACTTC.